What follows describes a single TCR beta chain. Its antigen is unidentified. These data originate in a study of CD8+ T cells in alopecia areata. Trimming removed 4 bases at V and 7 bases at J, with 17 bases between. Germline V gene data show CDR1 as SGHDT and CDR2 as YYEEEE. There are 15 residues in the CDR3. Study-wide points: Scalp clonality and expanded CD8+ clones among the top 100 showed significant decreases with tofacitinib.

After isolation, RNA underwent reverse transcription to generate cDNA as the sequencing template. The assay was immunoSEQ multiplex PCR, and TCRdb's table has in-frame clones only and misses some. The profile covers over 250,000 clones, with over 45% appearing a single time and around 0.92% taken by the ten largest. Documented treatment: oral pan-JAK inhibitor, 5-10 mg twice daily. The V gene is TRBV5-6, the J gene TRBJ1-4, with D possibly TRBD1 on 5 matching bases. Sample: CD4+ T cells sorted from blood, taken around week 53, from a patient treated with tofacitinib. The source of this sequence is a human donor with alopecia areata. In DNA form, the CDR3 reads TGTGCCAGCAGCGGTCGGGACGGCTTATCTGAAAAACTGTTTTTT. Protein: CASSGRDGLSEKLFF.